This T cell receptor beta chain originates from a study of CD8 T cells in Susac syndrome. Roughly 0.5 to 1 ug RNA was reverse transcribed with random hexamers. Amplification of TCR beta CDR3 by immunoSEQ multiplex PCR spanned 54 Vbeta and 13 Jbeta. TCRdb recomputed calls from the immunoSEQ multiplex PCR reads with MiXCR, one row per CDR3 protein. The table has fewer than 350,000 distinct CDR3 sequences, approximately 90% seen once. V shed 2 bases and J 7 bases; nucleotides not matched to a gene: 13. The CDR3 loop spans 16 amino acids. Germline V lookup: CDR1 LGHNA, CDR2 YSLEER. CD8+ and CD4+ T cells from blood underwent TCR beta sequencing. Negative isolation yielded CD8+ and CD4+ T cells; FACS enriched TEMRA cells.

This TCR was recovered from a human donor with multiple sclerosis. The V gene is TRBV4-3, the J gene TRBJ1-2; the match to TRBD1 covers 7 bases. Sequencing was done on a sample of CD4+ T cells from PBMCs. The CDR3 loop is CASSQNPGQGGSGYTF. The CDR3 nucleotides read TGCGCCAGCAGCCAAAACCCCGGGCAGGGGGGTTCTGGCTACACCTTC.